This T cell receptor beta chain was captured in a study of shared clonotypes between healthy human individuals. It was CD45RO-negative cells, positively selected for CCR7, that made up naive CD8 cells, with terminally differentiated effector memory CD45RA+ cells excluded. Using immunoSEQ multiplex PCR, the repertoire was profiled, and TCRdb retains in-frame clones only, with some absent. This repertoire shows about 2,200,000 clones, approximately 94% found once; its top ten account for more than 1.5%. CDR3 size: 15 residues. The germline V gene encodes CDR1 SGHRS and CDR2 YFSETQ. V lost 0 bases and J 4 bases, leaving 13 bases between the germline ends.

This sequence joins TRBV5-1 and TRBJ2-5; D might be TRBD1 (5 bases). The source material was naive CD8+ T cells from PBMCs. This clonotype was obtained from a young man in good health. Some clones in this sample may be carry-over from other donors' samples. CDR3: CASSLAQGMSETQYF. The CDR3 DNA follows: TGCGCCAGCAGCTTGGCCCAGGGAATGTCAGAGACCCAGTACTTC.